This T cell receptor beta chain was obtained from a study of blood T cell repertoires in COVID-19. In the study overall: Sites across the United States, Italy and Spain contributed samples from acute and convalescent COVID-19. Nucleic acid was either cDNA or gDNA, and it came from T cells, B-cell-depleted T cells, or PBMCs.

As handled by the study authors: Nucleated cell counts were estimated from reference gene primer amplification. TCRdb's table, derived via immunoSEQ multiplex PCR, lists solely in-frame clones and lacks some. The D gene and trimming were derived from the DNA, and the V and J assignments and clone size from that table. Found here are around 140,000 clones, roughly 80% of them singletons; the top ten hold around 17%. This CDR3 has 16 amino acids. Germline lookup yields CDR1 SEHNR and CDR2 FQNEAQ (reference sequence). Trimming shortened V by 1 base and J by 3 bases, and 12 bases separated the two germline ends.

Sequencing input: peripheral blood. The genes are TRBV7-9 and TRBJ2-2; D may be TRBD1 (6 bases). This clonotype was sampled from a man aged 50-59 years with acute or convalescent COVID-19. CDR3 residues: CASSLERTAYTGELFF. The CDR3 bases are TGTGCCAGCAGCTTAGAAAGGACAGCCTACACCGGGGAGCTGTTTTTT.